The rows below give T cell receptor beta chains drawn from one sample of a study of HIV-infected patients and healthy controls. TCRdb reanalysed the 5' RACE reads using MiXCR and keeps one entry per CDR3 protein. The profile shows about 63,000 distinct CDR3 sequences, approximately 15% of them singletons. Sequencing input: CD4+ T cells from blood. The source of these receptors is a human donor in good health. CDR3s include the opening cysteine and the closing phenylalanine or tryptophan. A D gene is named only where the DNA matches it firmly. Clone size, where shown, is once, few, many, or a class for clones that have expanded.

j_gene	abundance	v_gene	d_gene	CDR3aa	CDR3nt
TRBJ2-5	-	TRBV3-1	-	CASSQEWVGALYQETQYF	TGTGCCAGCAGCCAAGAATGGGTGGGGGCCCTGTACCAAGAGACCCAGTACTTC
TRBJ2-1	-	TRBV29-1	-	CSPRDSYNEQFF	TGCAGCCCACGAGACTCCTACAATGAGCAGTTCTTC
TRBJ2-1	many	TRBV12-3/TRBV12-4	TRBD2	CASRGGSGGPLTGNEQFF	TGTGCCAGCCGAGGAGGTTCGGGAGGCCCTCTTACAGGCAATGAGCAGTTCTTC
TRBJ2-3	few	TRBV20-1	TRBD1	CSAREGQGRADTQYF	TGCAGTGCTAGGGAAGGACAGGGGAGGGCAGATACGCAGTATTTT
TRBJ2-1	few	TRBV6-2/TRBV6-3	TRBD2	CASSYGTSGRVNNEQFF	TGTGCCAGCAGTTACGGAACTAGCGGACGGGTGAACAATGAGCAGTTCTTC
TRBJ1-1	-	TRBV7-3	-	CASSRTMNTEAFF	TGTGCCAGCAGCAGGACAATGAACACTGAAGCTTTCTTT
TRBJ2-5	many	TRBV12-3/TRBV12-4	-	CASSLSGTETQYF	TGTGCCAGCAGTTTATCAGGGACAGAGACCCAGTACTTC
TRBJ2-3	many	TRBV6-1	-	CASQDSLGSDTQYF	TGTGCCAGTCAAGACTCCCTGGGCTCCGATACGCAGTATTTT
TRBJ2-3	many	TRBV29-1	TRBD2	CSVGGATDTQYF	TGCAGCGTCGGGGGGGCCACAGATACGCAGTATTTT
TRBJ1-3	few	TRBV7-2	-	CASSLSPPSGNTIYF	TGTGCCAGCAGCTTGTCCCCTCCCTCTGGAAACACCATATATTTT
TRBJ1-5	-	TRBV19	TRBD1	CASSRQGGKSPQHF	TGTGCCAGTAGTCGACAGGGAGGGAAGTCGCCCCAGCATTTT
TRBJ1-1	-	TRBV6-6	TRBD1	CASSYKGQARGTEAFF	TGTGCCAGCAGTTACAAAGGACAGGCTCGGGGCACTGAAGCTTTCTTT
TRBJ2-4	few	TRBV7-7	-	CASSPQSTKNIQYF	TGTGCCAGCAGCCCCCAATCCACCAAAAACATTCAGTACTTC
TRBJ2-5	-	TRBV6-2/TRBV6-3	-	CASVRGWETQYF	TGTGCCAGTGTCAGAGGTTGGGAGACCCAGTACTTC
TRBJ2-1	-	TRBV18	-	CASSPGQGLLGEQFF	TGTGCCAGCTCACCAGGTCAGGGGCTACTGGGTGAGCAGTTCTTC
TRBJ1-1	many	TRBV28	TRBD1	CASSNRGKGTEAFF	TGTGCCAGCAGTAACAGGGGGAAGGGCACTGAAGCTTTCTTT
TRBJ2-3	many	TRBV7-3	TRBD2	CASSGGSGVDTQYF	TGTGCCAGCAGCGGGGGTAGCGGGGTAGATACGCAGTATTTT
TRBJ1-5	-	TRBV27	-	CASSLFGTNSGPQHF	TGTGCCAGCAGTTTGTTCGGGACGAACTCTGGGCCCCAGCATTTT
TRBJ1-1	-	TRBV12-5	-	CASGLGVFGEAFF	TGTGCTAGTGGTTTGGGGGTCTTTGGGGAAGCTTTCTTT
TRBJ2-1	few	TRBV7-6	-	CASSRAESSYNEQFF	TGTGCCAGCAGCCGAGCGGAAAGCTCCTACAATGAGCAGTTCTTC
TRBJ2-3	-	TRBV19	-	CASRRTGTDTQYF	TGTGCCAGTAGACGGACAGGCACAGATACGCAGTATTTT
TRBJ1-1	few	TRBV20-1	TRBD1	CSAPPRRQGNTEAFF	TGCAGTGCTCCCCCCAGACGACAGGGGAACACTGAAGCTTTCTTT
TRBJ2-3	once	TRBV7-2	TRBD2	CASSLDLAGGPMQYF	TGTGCCAGCAGCTTAGATCTAGCGGGGGGGCCTATGCAGTATTTT
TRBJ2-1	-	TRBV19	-	CASSMGTAWNEQFF	TGTGCCAGTAGTATGGGGACCGCGTGGAATGAGCAGTTCTTC